The rows below give T cell receptor beta chains drawn from one sample of a study of T cell responses to AZD1222 COVID-19 vaccine. The method was immunoSEQ multiplex PCR; TCRdb's version includes in-frame clones alone and lacks a portion of them. The data contain under 200,000 clones, roughly 92% of them singletons. The sequences come from peripheral blood, collected on day 0 of AZD1222 vaccination. Receptors originate from an adult in good health. CDR3s include the opening cysteine and the closing phenylalanine or tryptophan. Fields, in order: clone size, D gene, J gene, V gene, CDR3 DNA, CDR3 protein. The D gene is left open where the match is weak. Not all rows give a size; the values are once, few, many and, for expanded clones, a class.

>.|TRBD1|TRBJ2-7|TRBV6-1
TGTGCCAGCAGTGATTACAGGGGGCCCTCCTACGAGCAGTACTTC
CASSDYRGPSYEQYF
>.|TRBD1|TRBJ1-3|TRBV5-5
TGTGCCAGCAGTTCATACAGGGGCGCAGGAAACACCATATATTTT
CASSSYRGAGNTIYF
>.|TRBD1|TRBJ1-2|TRBV7-9
TGTGCCAGCAGCCCCGAAATTTACAGGGGGCTATCTGGCTACACCTTC
CASSPEIYRGLSGYTF
>.|TRBD1|TRBJ2-1|TRBV6-2/TRBV6-3
TGTGCCAGCAGCTCGGCGGGGGACAGGGTCCATGAGCAGTTCTTC
CASSSAGDRVHEQFF
>.|.|TRBJ1-2|TRBV2
TGTGCCAGCAGTGAAGCGGTAGGACAGCACTATGGCTACACCTTC
CASSEAVGQHYGYTF
>once|TRBD2|TRBJ2-1|TRBV7-9
TGTGCCGGACTAGCGGCTAATGAGCAGTTCTTC
CAGLAANEQFF
>once|TRBD2|TRBJ2-4|TRBV6-2/TRBV6-3
TGTGCCAGCAGTTCCGGCCTAGCGGGAGGTTCGGACATTCAGTACTTC
CASSSGLAGGSDIQYF
>.|.|TRBJ2-3|TRBV21-1
TGTGCCAGCAGCAGACCTTATACGAGCACAGATACGCAGTATTTT
CASSRPYTSTDTQYF
>.|.|TRBJ1-4|TRBV6-1
TGTGCCAGCAGTGAAGCCATGAGACAGGCAACTAATGAAAAACTGTTTTTT
CASSEAMRQATNEKLFF
>.|.|TRBJ1-2|TRBV30
TGTGCCTGGAGTGTACAGGGCCCCTATGGCTACACCTTC
CAWSVQGPYGYTF
>.|TRBD1|TRBJ1-5|TRBV5-4
TGTGCCAGCAGCCAGACCGGGACAGGGGTTGAACAGCCCCAGCATTTT
CASSQTGTGVEQPQHF
>.|.|TRBJ1-4|TRBV7-9
TGTGCCAGCAGCCCGAAGCTAGATAATGAAAAACTGTTTTTT
CASSPKLDNEKLFF
>.|.|TRBJ1-2|TRBV20-1
TGCAGTGCTAGTGAGGCCTCGTTCTATGGCTACACCTTC
CSASEASFYGYTF
>.|TRBD1|TRBJ2-1|TRBV19
TGTGCCCCTGGACCGACAGGGGGCCCCTACAATGAGCAGTTCTTC
CAPGPTGGPYNEQFF
>.|.|TRBJ1-1|TRBV19
TGTGCCAGTATGTTAACCCAGGGAACTGAAGCTTTCTTT
CASMLTQGTEAFF
>.|.|TRBJ1-1|TRBV5-6
TGTGCCAGCAGCTTGGTTAGGGGCGGCACTGAAGCTTTCTTT
CASSLVRGGTEAFF
>few|TRBD1|TRBJ1-5|TRBV6-2/TRBV6-3
TGTGCCAGCAGTCGGGACAGGGGGAACAAGCCCCAGCATTTT
CASSRDRGNKPQHF
>once|.|TRBJ2-1|TRBV3-1/TRBV3-2
TGTGCCAGCAGCCAAGATCAGGCATCTTACAATGAGCAGTTCTTC
CASSQDQASYNEQFF
>.|.|TRBJ1-5|TRBV18
TGTGCCAGTTCCACAGGGTGGGGCAATCAGCCCCAGCATTTT
CASSTGWGNQPQHF
>.|.|TRBJ1-6|TRBV12-3/TRBV12-4
TGTGCCAGCACTTGGGGGGTTACTTCACCCCTCCACTTT
CASTWGVTSPLHF
>.|.|TRBJ1-2|TRBV5-1
TGCGCCAGCAGCTTGACAGTTAACTATGGCTACACCTTC
CASSLTVNYGYTF
>once|.|TRBJ2-7|TRBV27
TGTGCCAGCAGCGCCCGGAGGGGGCCCTACGAGCAGTACTTC
CASSARRGPYEQYF